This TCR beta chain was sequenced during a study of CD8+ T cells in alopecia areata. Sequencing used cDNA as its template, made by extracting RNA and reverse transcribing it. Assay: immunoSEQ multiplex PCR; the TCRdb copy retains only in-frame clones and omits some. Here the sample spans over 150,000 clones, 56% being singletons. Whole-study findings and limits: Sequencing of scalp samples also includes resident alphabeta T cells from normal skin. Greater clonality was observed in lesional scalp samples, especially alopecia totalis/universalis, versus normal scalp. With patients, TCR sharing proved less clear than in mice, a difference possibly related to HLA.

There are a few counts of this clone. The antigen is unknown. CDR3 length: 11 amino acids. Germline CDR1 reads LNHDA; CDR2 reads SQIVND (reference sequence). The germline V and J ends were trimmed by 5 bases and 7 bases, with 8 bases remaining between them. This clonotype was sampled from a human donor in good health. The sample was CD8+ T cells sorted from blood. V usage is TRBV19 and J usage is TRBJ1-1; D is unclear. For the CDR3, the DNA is TGTGCCAGTAGTGCGGCAATTGAAGCTTTCTTT. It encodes CASSAAIEAFF.